This TCR beta chain is drawn from a study of human T cells and chemical hapten exposure. Study-wide context: Alopecia areata, totalis or universalis affected patients, mainly female. Overall study findings and caveats: In comparison with controls, expanded TCRs gave rise to a significantly larger number of large CDR3 similarity clusters.

As the library was built, unique molecular identifiers were attached to individual cDNA molecules. In TCRdb, the RACE reads were re-called with MiXCR into one record per CDR3 protein. The repertoire holds about 80,000 distinct CDR3 sequences, with more than 8.5% as singletons. Time point described: patch test 2, 6 weeks after DPC sensitization. Treatment: therapeutic diphenylcyclopropenone sensitization with weekly scalp DPC. This clonotype was counted between two and nine times. The target antigen is unknown. Unmatched junction bases numbered 8, after V lost 2 bases and J lost 2 bases. Germline assignment: CDR1 SQVTM and CDR2 ANQGSEA. The CDR3 is made up of 16 amino acids.

The sequence was collected from a woman in her 30s with alopecia areata. Some clones in this sample may be carry-over from other donors' samples. The material was whole blood, obtained in connection with sensitization to the hapten diphenylcyclopropenone (DPC). The J gene is TRBJ2-3, the V gene TRBV29-1, with 9 bases matching TRBD1. CDR3 DNA: TGCAGCGTTGAATTTTCCGGGACAGGGATCACAGATACGCAGTATTTT. This gives the protein CSVEFSGTGITDTQYF.